This TCR beta chain was profiled in a study of cytomegalovirus exposure and HLA in healthy donors. The study, taken as a whole, reports: With further analysis later on, most CMV-associated TCR beta chains appeared HLA-restricted.

Notes on this clone: Its antigen is not known.

60 Vbeta and 13 Jbeta primers were used in PCR. Assay: immunoSEQ multiplex PCR; the TCRdb copy retains only in-frame clones and omits some. The table records 50,000 or so clones, 77% of them present only once. The sequenced material came from PBMCs. This clonotype was obtained from a female donor in good health and CMV-seronegative.

The CDR3 DNA reads as TGTGCCAGCAGCTTACTAGCGGGGGACATCTACAATGAGCAGTTCTTC. Protein: CASSLLAGDIYNEQFF. This rearrangement joins TRBV7-2 to TRBJ2-1, with 10 positions matching TRBD2. CDR1 and CDR2 (germline): SGHTA, FQGNSA. Trimming at V came to 2 bases and at J to 3 bases, leaving 4 bases not matched to a gene. There are 16 residues in the CDR3.